This T cell receptor (beta chain) was observed in a study of technical replicates of blood from a few donors. Data came from immunoSEQ multiplex PCR; TCRdb stores just in-frame clones and leaves some out. The profile covers tens of thousands of clones, with about 93% appearing a single time and about 0.23% taken by the ten largest. Trimming stripped 5 bases from V and 6 bases from J, with 16 bases between. This CDR3 comprises 14 residues. CDR1 LNHDA and CDR2 SQIVND come from the germline V gene (reference sequence). V gene TRBV19 combines with J gene TRBJ1-1; D may be TRBD1 (5 bases). The sequence derives from a human donor in good health. Sequencing was done on a sample of T cells isolated from PBMCs. CDR3 DNA: TGTGCCAGTAGTCTAACCCCGCAAGGGGCTGAAGCTTTCTTT. Protein sequence: CASSLTPQGAEAFF.